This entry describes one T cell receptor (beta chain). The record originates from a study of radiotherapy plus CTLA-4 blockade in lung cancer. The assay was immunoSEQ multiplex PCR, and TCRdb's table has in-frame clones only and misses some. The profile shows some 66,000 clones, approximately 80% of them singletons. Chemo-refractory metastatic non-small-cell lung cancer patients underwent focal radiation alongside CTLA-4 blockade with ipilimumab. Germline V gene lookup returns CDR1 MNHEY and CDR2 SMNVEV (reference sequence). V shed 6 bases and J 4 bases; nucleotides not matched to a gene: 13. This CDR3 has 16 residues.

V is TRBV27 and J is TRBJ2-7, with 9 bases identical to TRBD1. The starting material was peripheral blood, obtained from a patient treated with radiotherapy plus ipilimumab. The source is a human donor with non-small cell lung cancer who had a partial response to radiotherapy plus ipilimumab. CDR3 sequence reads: CASRYKDRGPPYEQYF. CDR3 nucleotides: TGTGCCAGCAGGTACAAGGACAGGGGTCCTCCTTACGAGCAGTACTTC.